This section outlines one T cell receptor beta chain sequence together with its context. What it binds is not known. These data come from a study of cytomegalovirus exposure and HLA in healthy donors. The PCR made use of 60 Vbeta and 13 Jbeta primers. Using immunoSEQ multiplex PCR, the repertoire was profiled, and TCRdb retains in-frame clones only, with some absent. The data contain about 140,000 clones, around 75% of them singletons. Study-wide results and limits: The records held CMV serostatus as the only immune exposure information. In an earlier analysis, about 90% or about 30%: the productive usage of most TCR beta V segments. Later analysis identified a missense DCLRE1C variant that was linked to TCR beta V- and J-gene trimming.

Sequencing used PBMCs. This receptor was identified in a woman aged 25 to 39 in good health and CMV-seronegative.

CDR3 sequence: CASSPSGGDTQYF. The CDR3 bases are TGTGCCAGCAGCCCCAGCGGGGGAGATACGCAGTATTTT. The rearrangement links TRBV7-2 to TRBJ2-3; 8 bases fit TRBD2. This CDR3 has 13 amino acids. V lost 5 bases, J lost 5 bases, and 3 bases stayed unmatched. Looked up from germline, CDR1 is SGHTA and CDR2 is FQGNSA.